This T cell receptor beta chain was obtained from a study of STAT5B mutations in CD4+ large granular lymphocyte leukemia. Whole-study findings and limits: TRBV06-family usage was enriched in top patient clones (8/27) versus controls (2/35).

Germline lookup yields CDR1 SQVTM and CDR2 ANQGSEA. The V end was cut by 2 bases, the J end by 0 bases, with 9 bases between. This CDR3 is built from 14 residues. This table comes from immunoSEQ multiplex PCR, and its TCRdb copy is limited to in-frame clones, with some not included. The sample yields around 2,000 clones, roughly 91% seen once. This clone is a singleton in its sample. Its specificity is unknown. Source material: PBMCs. The TCR originated in a woman aged 70 to 79 with CD4+ T-cell large granular lymphocyte leukemia. This chain uses TRBV29-1 with TRBJ2-3, with no clear D. The CDR3 coding sequence is TGCAGCGTTGAACCCAGACTCAGCACAGATACGCAGTATTTT. This sequence encodes CSVEPRLSTDTQYF.